Below, 27 T cell receptor beta chains from the same sample are listed, as sequenced in a study of T cell responses to AZD1222 COVID-19 vaccine. Produced via immunoSEQ multiplex PCR; TCRdb's table is partial and in-frame only. The data show under 150,000 clones, 90% to 95% seen once. Sample: peripheral blood, taken on day 0 of AZD1222 vaccination. The origin of the receptors is an adult in good health.

The DNA for the CDR3 is TGTGCCAGTAGAGATACAGGGGGGGTCGGAAATCAGCCCCAGCATTTT. Its protein product is CASRDTGGVGNQPQHF. V is TRBV19 and J is TRBJ1-5; 8 nucleotides line up with TRBD1. Germline loops: CDR1 LNHDA, CDR2 SQIVND (reference sequence). The CDR3 is 16 residues long. The junction had 11 bases not matched to a gene; V was cut back by 6 bases and J by 4 bases.

This clone has only a few counts. This sample also contains other DNA sequences that code for the same CDR3. The CDR3 DNA reads as TGTGCCAGCAGTTGGACAGGGTACGAGCAGTACTTC. This encodes CASSWTGYEQYF. This sequence joins TRBV6-2 or TRBV6-3 and TRBJ2-7; 8 nucleotides agree with TRBD1. From germline, CDR1 is MNHEY and CDR2 SVGEGT. V was pared by 4 bases and J by 4 bases, with 0 bases of the junction left unmatched. The length of the CDR3 is 12 residues.

The chain carries TRBV5-1 and TRBJ2-1; D is unclear. V was pared by 0 bases and J by 0 bases, with 1 base between. This CDR3 region has 13 residues. The V gene's germline CDR1 is SGHRS and CDR2 YFSETQ. Written as DNA, the CDR3 is TGCGCCAGCAGCTTGGCCTCCTACAATGAGCAGTTCTTC. Translating it yields CASSLASYNEQFF.

V usage is TRBV7-9 and J usage is TRBJ2-3; 9 bases agree with TRBD1. The CDR3 has 15 residues. The junction had 7 bases not matched to a gene; V was cut back by 4 bases and J by 5 bases. Germline V gives CDR1 SEHNR, CDR2 FQNEAQ (reference sequence). The CDR3 DNA reads as TGTGCCAGCAGCTCCACAGGGGGCGCAGGAGATACGCAGTATTTT. This codes for CASSSTGGAGDTQYF.

This clone came up once. The chain joins TRBV7-2 to TRBJ2-7; D is undetermined. The germline V gene has CDR1 SGHTA and CDR2 FQGNSA. The CDR3 is made up of 12 amino acids. Trimming took off 1 base at V and 2 bases at J, with 3 bases between the two ends. CDR3 protein: CASSLGAYEQYF. CDR3 sequence (DNA): TGTGCCAGCAGCTTAGGGGCCTACGAGCAGTACTTC.

This rearrangement joins TRBV27 to TRBJ1-1; tentatively, D is TRBD1 (5 bases). CDR3 length: 13 residues. Germline loops: CDR1 MNHEY, CDR2 SMNVEV (reference sequence). Trimming shortened V by 6 bases and J by 4 bases, and 12 bases separated the two germline ends. The CDR3 bases are TGTGCCAGCAGCCTCTTGAGGGGCACTGAAGCTTTCTTT. This translates into CASSLLRGTEAFF.

This clone was observed many times. The V and J genes are TRBV6-6 and TRBJ1-4, with a weak D call TRBD1 (5 bases). The germline CDR1 and CDR2 sequences are MNHNY and SVGAGI (reference sequence). This CDR3 spans 14 amino acids. Trimming left V 0 bases short and J 6 bases short, with 8 bases between. CDR3 nucleotides: TGTGCCAGCAGTTACTCATGGGGGGATGAAAAACTGTTTTTT. Its protein is CASSYSWGDEKLFF.

Points on this clone: One junction end disagrees with the germline gene, perhaps due to a read error. V is TRBV27 and J is TRBJ2-7, with TRBD2 matching over 8 bases. CDR3 length: 18 amino acids. Germline-derived CDR1 and CDR2 are MNHEY and SMNVEV (reference sequence). The CDR3 spells CASSPNPWAGGTTYDQYF. CDR3 DNA: TGTGCCAGCAGTCCCAACCCCTGGGCGGGAGGTACAACCTACGATCAGTACTTC.

The chain joins TRBV19 to TRBJ1-2; TRBD1 aligns across 10 bases. The CDR3 is 15 residues long. The J segment lost 4 bases and the V segment lost 6 bases, leaving 8 bases of the junction unmatched. CDR1 is LNHDA, CDR2 SQIVND, per germline (reference sequence). Here the CDR3 reads CASRSGQGEIYGYTF. CDR3 DNA: TGTGCCAGTAGATCCGGACAGGGGGAGATCTATGGCTACACCTTC.

The J gene is TRBJ2-1, the V gene TRBV19; 7 nucleotides agree with TRBD2. V was clipped by 5 bases and J by 4 bases; unmatched bases: 5. Germline V gene lookup returns CDR1 LNHDA and CDR2 SQIVND (reference sequence). This CDR3 has 14 residues. The CDR3 spells CASSYAGEYNEQFF. Here the CDR3 DNA reads TGTGCCAGTAGTTACGCGGGGGAATACAATGAGCAGTTCTTC.

The chain uses TRBV5-6 and TRBJ1-1; D remains ambiguous. CDR1 and CDR2 from the germline V gene are SGHDT and YYEEEE. V was cut by 4 bases and J by 1 base, with 8 bases left in between. CDR3 length: 13 amino acids. The CDR3 spells CASSVKANTEAFF. The CDR3 region has the DNA TGTGCCAGCAGCGTAAAGGCGAACACTGAAGCTTTCTTT.

This clone was found once. The junction differs from germline at one of its ends, possibly a read error. Other DNA sequences in this specimen translate into the identical CDR3. The rearrangement joins TRBV2 to TRBJ2-3; D may be TRBD2 (6 bases). The length of the CDR3 is 14 residues. Germline V gene data show CDR1 as SNHLY and CDR2 as FYNNEI. CDR3 in amino acids: CASSEGGGTDTQYF. Written as DNA, the CDR3 is TGTGCCAGCAGCGAAGGCGGAGGGACAGATACGCAGTATTTT.

The chain combines TRBV2 with TRBJ1-1, with TRBD1 matching 7 bases. Germline V gene lookup returns CDR1 SNHLY and CDR2 FYNNEI. The CDR3 contains 13 residues. V trimming: 6 bases; J trimming: 5 bases; junction bases outside the gene matches: 6. CDR3 nucleotide sequence: TGTGCCAGCAGCCGACAGGGAGGGACTGAAGCTTTCTTT. Translating gives CASSRQGGTEAFF.

The chain combines TRBV3-1 (or the pseudogene TRBV3-2) with TRBJ1-4, with D possibly TRBD1 on 5 matching bases. Trimming stripped 0 bases from V and 7 bases from J, with 9 bases between. The CDR3 is made up of 14 amino acids. From germline, CDR1 is LGHDT and CDR2 YNNKEL (reference sequence). CDR3 protein: CASSQDAGSEKLFF. The CDR3 bases are TGTGCCAGCAGCCAAGATGCAGGGTCTGAAAAACTGTTTTTT.

The chain recombines TRBV5-1 with TRBJ2-5; 15 positions match TRBD2. CDR3 length equals 18 residues. After removal of 0 bases from V and 1 base from J, the junction contained 4 bases not matched to a gene. Germline CDR1 is SGHRS and CDR2 is YFSETQ. CDR3 protein: CASSLAGLAGGGQETQYF. CDR3 nucleotide sequence: TGCGCCAGCAGCTTGGCGGGACTAGCGGGAGGAGGCCAAGAGACCCAGTACTTC.

The chain joins TRBV2 to TRBJ2-7, with 9 bases lining up with TRBD1. V was pared by 6 bases and J by 0 bases, with 9 bases of the junction left unmatched. CDR1 SNHLY and CDR2 FYNNEI come from the germline V gene. CDR3 length: 16 amino acids. The CDR3 here is CASRRPGQGPSYEQYF. The CDR3 DNA sequence: TGTGCCAGCAGACGCCCGGGACAGGGACCCTCCTACGAGCAGTACTTC.

This sequence joins TRBV27 and TRBJ2-2; 9 bases match TRBD1. J lost 6 bases, V lost 2 bases, and 4 bases had no gene match. Germline loops: CDR1 MNHEY, CDR2 SMNVEV (reference sequence). CDR3 length: 15 amino acids. CDR3 region: CASSLNRGLAGELFF. The CDR3 region has the DNA TGTGCCAGCAGTTTAAACAGGGGGCTCGCCGGGGAGCTGTTTTTT.

The V gene is TRBV9, the J gene TRBJ2-3; 7 nucleotides align to TRBD1. Germline CDR1 is SGDLS and CDR2 is YYNGEE. The CDR3 is made up of 15 amino acids. The V segment lost 4 bases and the J segment 2 bases; nucleotides outside the gene matches: 7. The CDR3 bases are TGTGCCAGCAGCCCAGAGGGGGCGATCACAGATACGCAGTATTTT. Residues: CASSPEGAITDTQYF. Complete variable domain (other parts from reference TRBV9 and TRBJ2-3): DSGVTQTPKHLITATGQRVTLRCSPRSGDLSVYWYQQSLDQGLQFLIQYYNGEERAKGNILERFSAQQFPDLHSELNLSSLELGDSALYFCASSPEGAITDTQYFGPGTRLTVL.

This clone has just one count. V usage is TRBV6-5 and J usage is TRBJ1-4; no clear D. Germline loops: CDR1 MNHEY, CDR2 SVGAGI. The CDR3 length is 15 residues. Trimming removed 2 bases from V and 0 bases from J, with 7 bases in between. CDR3 region: CASSYGQTTNEKLFF. The DNA of the CDR3 is TGTGCCAGCAGTTACGGGCAGACAACTAATGAAAAACTGTTTTTT.

In this sample, this clone turned up once. The V gene is TRBV6-4, the J gene TRBJ1-1; D is uncertain. The CDR3 has 14 amino acids. Germline assignment: CDR1 MRHNA and CDR2 SNTAGT. V gave up 4 bases and J gave up 4 bases, with 13 bases separating them. The CDR3 is CASSVEGGGTEAFF. Here the CDR3 DNA reads TGTGCCAGCAGTGTGGAGGGAGGTGGCACTGAAGCTTTCTTT.

The CDR3 is CASSQIQETQYF. The DNA of the CDR3 is TGCGCCAGCAGCCAGATTCAAGAGACCCAGTACTTC. This chain joins TRBV4-1 and TRBJ2-5, with unresolved D. V lost 3 bases to trimming and J lost 2 bases, with 4 bases between them. Germline V CDR1 and CDR2: MGHRA, YSYEKL. The CDR3 extends over 12 amino acids.

The CDR3 sequence is CASSLGAGGESNEQFF. The CDR3 DNA is TGTGCCAGCAGCTTGGGGGCGGGGGGGGAGTCGAATGAGCAGTTCTTC. The V call is TRBV5-4, the J call TRBJ2-1; 9 bases line up with TRBD2. V trimming: 0 bases; J trimming: 7 bases; junction bases outside the gene matches: 8. From germline, CDR1 is SGHNT and CDR2 YYREEE (reference sequence). The CDR3 sequence is 16 residues long.

The chain uses TRBV2 and TRBJ2-1, with TRBD2 matching 10 bases. Germline-derived CDR1 and CDR2 are SNHLY and FYNNEI. CDR3 size: 15 residues. Trimming took 6 bases from V and 1 from J; bases not matched to a gene: 3. The CDR3 reads CASRPAGGSYNEQFF. The CDR3 nucleotides read TGTGCCAGCAGGCCAGCGGGGGGGTCCTACAATGAGCAGTTCTTC. Complete variable domain (other parts from reference TRBV2 and TRBJ2-1): EPEVTQTPSHQVTQMGQEVILRCVPISNHLYFYWYRQILGQKVEFLVSFYNNEISEKSEIFDDQFSVERPDGSNFTLKIRSTKLEDSAMYFCASRPAGGSYNEQFFGPGTRLTVL.

The rearrangement joins TRBV12-3 or TRBV12-4 to TRBJ1-2; 7 nucleotides line up with TRBD1. The junction had 2 bases not matched to a gene; V was cut back by 2 bases and J by 5 bases. The CDR3 length is 13 residues. As DNA, the CDR3 is TGTGCCAGCAGTTTATCAGGGGGGTATGGCTACACCTTC. It encodes CASSLSGGYGYTF.

This clone has only one observation. The chain is built from TRBV4-1 and TRBJ2-2, with D perhaps matching TRBD2 (5 bases). In germline, CDR1 is MGHRA, CDR2 YSYEKL. The V and J ends lost 1 base and 6 bases respectively, with 15 bases between them. This CDR3 comprises 16 residues. CDR3 bases: TGCGCCAGCAGCCAAGGGTGGACTGTGTCTGCCGGGGAGCTGTTTTTT. Encoded protein: CASSQGWTVSAGELFF.

About this clone: Other DNA sequences in this specimen translate into the identical CDR3. The J gene is TRBJ1-3, the V gene TRBV3-1 (or the pseudogene TRBV3-2); no firm D call. Trimming shortened V by 1 base and J by 0 bases, and 7 bases separated the two germline ends. In germline, CDR1 is LGHDT, CDR2 YNNKEL (reference sequence). This CDR3 has 15 residues. The CDR3 loop is CASSQGTRSGNTIYF. The CDR3 DNA reads TGTGCCAGCAGCCAAGGGACGCGCTCTGGAAACACCATATATTTT.

The chain employs TRBV5-1 and TRBJ1-6; 7 nucleotides match TRBD1. This CDR3 is built from 19 residues. The V gene end was trimmed by 0 bases and the J gene end by 6 bases; junction bases not matched to a gene: 15. CDR1 SGHRS and CDR2 YFSETQ come from the germline V gene. The CDR3 is CASSLAPYFRQGSNSPLHF. CDR3 nucleotide sequence: TGCGCCAGCAGCTTGGCCCCTTACTTTCGACAGGGCAGTAATTCACCCCTCCACTTT.